This is a list of T cell receptor beta chains from one sample in a study of tissue T cells after allogeneic stem cell transplantation. Generated by immunoSEQ multiplex PCR, the TCRdb table keeps only in-frame clones and is missing some. Of 5,000 to 7,000 clones listed, 76% are singletons. The sample was blood, taken before transplantation. These receptors all stem from a man aged 40 to 69 who later had graft-versus-host disease after an allogeneic stem cell transplant. Each CDR3 is given with its conserved first and last residue. The order of the fields is V gene, clone size, D gene, J gene, CDR3 DNA, CDR3 protein. A D gene is named only where the DNA matches it firmly. Clone size is given for some rows only: seen once, a few or many times, or a class if the clone is expanded.

TRBV7-2	.	.	TRBJ2-1	TGTGCCAGCAGCTTAGTGATCGGGCTAGGTGGACATGAGCAGTTCTTC	CASSLVIGLGGHEQFF
TRBV6-5	.	.	TRBJ2-5	TGTGCCAGCATTGGGACCCTACAAGAGACCCAGTACTTC	CASIGTLQETQYF
TRBV28	once	.	TRBJ1-2	TGTGCCAGCACCCGTTTCCGGACGGTAGCTAACTATGGCTACACCTTC	CASTRFRTVANYGYTF
TRBV11-3	.	TRBD1	TRBJ1-1	TGTGCTGCAGGGGGCAAGGACACTGAAGCTTTCTTT	CAAGGKDTEAFF
TRBV5-5	.	.	TRBJ2-2	TGTGCCAGCAGCTTGGCCGATGACACCGGGGAGCTGTTTTTT	CASSLADDTGELFF
TRBV6-6	.	TRBD1	TRBJ1-1	TGTGCCAGCAGATGGACAGGGGGAAGGAACACTGAAGCTTTCTTT	CASRWTGGRNTEAFF
TRBV13	.	.	TRBJ2-7	TGTGCCAGCAGCTCCCTTAAGGGCGAGCAGTACTTC	CASSSLKGEQYF
TRBV27	.	.	TRBJ1-2	TGTGCCAGCAGTTTCGTTTCGGGGTCTTTTAACTATGGCTACACCTTC	CASSFVSGSFNYGYTF
TRBV19	.	.	TRBJ1-2	TGTGCCAGTAGTATTGGGGCCCACTATGGCTACACCTTC	CASSIGAHYGYTF
TRBV12-2	.	.	TRBJ1-5	TGTGCAAGTCGCTTAGCGGAATGGGAGTCCAATCAGCCCCAGCATTTT	CASRLAEWESNQPQHF
TRBV7-9	.	.	TRBJ2-7	TGTGCCAGCGGTCGACAGGTTTACGAGCAGTACTTC	CASGRQVYEQYF
TRBV3-1/TRBV3-2	.	.	TRBJ2-2	TGTGCCAGCAGCCAGACCTTCAACGGGGTCACCGGGGAGCTGTTTTTT	CASSQTFNGVTGELFF
TRBV24-1	few	.	TRBJ2-2	TGTGCCACCAGTGAGCGCACCGGGGAGCTGTTTTTT	CATSERTGELFF
TRBV11-3	once	.	TRBJ2-2	TGTGCCAGCAGCTTAGAGTCAGGGTCCGGGGAGCTGTTTTTT	CASSLESGSGELFF
TRBV9	.	TRBD1	TRBJ1-1	TGTGCCAGCAGCGCCTCGGACAGGGAGTGGACTGAAGCTTTCTTT	CASSASDREWTEAFF
TRBV28	.	TRBD2	TRBJ2-7	TGTGCCAGCATTACCGCTAGCGGGTTTAGCTACGAGCAGTACTTC	CASITASGFSYEQYF